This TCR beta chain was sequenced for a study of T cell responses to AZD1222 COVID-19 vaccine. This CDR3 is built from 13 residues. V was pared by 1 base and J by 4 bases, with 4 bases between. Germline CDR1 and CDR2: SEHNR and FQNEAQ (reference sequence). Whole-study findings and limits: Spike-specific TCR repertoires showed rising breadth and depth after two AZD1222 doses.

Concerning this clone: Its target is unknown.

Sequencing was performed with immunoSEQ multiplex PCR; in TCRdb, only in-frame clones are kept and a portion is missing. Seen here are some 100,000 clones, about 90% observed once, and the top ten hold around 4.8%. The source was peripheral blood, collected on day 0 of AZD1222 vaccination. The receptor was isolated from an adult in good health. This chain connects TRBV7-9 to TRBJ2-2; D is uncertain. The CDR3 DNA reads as TGTGCCAGCAGCTTAGTAGCCACCGGGGAGCTGTTTTTT. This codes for CASSLVATGELFF.